The T cell receptor beta chain under discussion was sequenced for a study of T cells in Graves' hyperthyroidism and ophthalmopathy (dated by TCRdb to the late 2010s). Looking at the study overall: Peripheral blood samples were taken at initial diagnosis, before any treatment was given. The paper reports TCR Vbeta CDR3 sequencing of about 140 peripheral blood samples: approximately 43 ophthalmopathy, fewer than 80 hyperthyroidism and 17 progressor patients. A discovery cohort of fewer than 110 patients, roughly 43 with Graves' ophthalmopathy and approximately 57 with stable Graves' hyperthyroidism, was used to find distinguishing TCR V-J signatures. For training and testing, the 100 or so patients in the discovery cohort were randomly divided in a 7:3 ratio. Prospective prediction of ophthalmopathy was tested in an independent validation cohort of approximately 19 hyperthyroidism patients and 15 to 17 patients who later progressed to ophthalmopathy. Once sampling was done, hyperthyroidism patients were given methimazole at a starting dose of 30 mg daily, whereas ophthalmopathy patients were given high-dose intravenous methylprednisolone. In roughly six Graves' hyperthyroidism patients, the study also compared T-cell repertoires from thyroid tissue with T-cell repertoires from blood.

CDR1 DFQATT and CDR2 SNEGSKA are derived from the germline V gene (reference sequence). Measured from the cysteine to the phenylalanine, the CDR3 is 13 residues long. The read is trimmed to its CDR3 DNA, 39 bases read in frame from base 1. Results the study describes overall, beyond this receptor: During validation, the model predicted progression to ophthalmopathy a median of roughly six months ahead of onset, with almost 71% sensitivity and about 72% specificity. Sample size was not statistically predetermined, and blinding of investigators to group allocation was not performed. Most expanded thyroid clonotypes (frequency above 0.001) were also detected in blood, suggesting blood repertoires may reflect thyroid immune responses. A 13 V-J signature model separated ophthalmopathy from stable hyperthyroidism, with roughly 88% sensitivity and about 81% specificity in cross-validation and 80%/75% in testing.

TCR beta CDR3 regions were amplified from RNA transcripts. The first round of RT-PCR for the TCR CDR3 was performed with the HTBI primer set and the Qiagen OneStep RT-PCR kit. The libraries were constructed in a second round of multiplex PCR and then size-selected and purified. The libraries were sequenced on an Illumina HiSeq2000 using paired-end 100 bp reads. The paper's processing steps were these. SOAPnuke was used to process the raw data, throwing out any read that contained adapters or uncalled bases, had a mean Phred below 15, or lacked an exact constant-primer or identifier match. High-quality paired reads were merged with COPE v1.2.5, and unique nucleotide sequences were defined as clonotypes. MiTCR v1.1 was used to align the clonotypes against IMGT TRBV, TRBD and TRBJ reference segments. Only V-J combinations with frequency above 0.0001, covering roughly 99% of repertoires, were analysed. A TCS score was defined as the ratio between F50 (clonal expansion) and ExV (chaos), using BLOSUM62-based TCRdist between CDR3 peptides within each V-J. Welch's t-statistics and random forest reduced some 510 V-J features to 13, which were used in a naive Bayes classifier (R e1071). The public reads were quality trimmed at Q25 with fastp and then assembled into clones with MiXCR by TCRdb, keeping productive beta chains. Entries are consolidated by CDR3 protein sequence, retaining the most common genes and DNA. These V and J calls derive from TCRdb rather than the authors' analysis. The sample includes 300,000 to 450,000 distinct CDR3 sequences, with 15% observed a single time. Jointly, the top ten make up 32% of the sample.

Stable Graves' hyperthyroidism was defined as no progression to ophthalmopathy during 18 months of follow-up. Hyperthyroidism patients were newly diagnosed, had a disease duration of under 2 months, and were aged 18 to 65 years. Exclusion was applied to patients with uncontrolled infections, other autoimmune diseases, pregnancy or lactation. Diagnoses were established on the basis of clinical symptoms, serum thyroxine and TRAb, thyroid ultrasound, and orbital computed tomography. PBMCs were separated from roughly 10 ml of fresh peripheral blood using Ficoll-Paque density gradient centrifugation. Trizol reagent was used to extract total RNA, and RNA quality was then checked on an Agilent 2100 Bioanalyzer. On this clonotype itself: What antigen it recognizes has not been identified. No base quality information exists; no much larger clone differs at one position.

What was sequenced was blood. The source is a woman in her 30s with Graves' hyperthyroidism. The rearranged chain carries TRBV20-1 and TRBJ2-3; TRBD1 is a weak D gene call, 5 bases matching. The CDR3 amino acid sequence is: CSTESGSTDTQYF. The DNA sequence is as follows: TGCTCCACGGAATCAGGGAGCACAGATACGCAGTATTTT.